The 11 T cell receptor beta chains given below trace back to one sample, sequenced in a study of T cells in tuberculosis. Some clones are missing from TCRdb's copy, which holds only in-frame ones; the method was immunoSEQ multiplex PCR. The table shows around 30,000 clones, with over 85% occurring only once. The time point denotes: new active TB diagnosis, blood taken before or within 7 days of starting treatment. The starting material was PBMCs, obtained at tuberculosis diagnosis. Receptor source: an adult with tuberculosis.

This chain connects TRBV2 to TRBJ1-6; 8 positions match TRBD1. The V gene's germline CDR1 is SNHLY and CDR2 FYNNEI. This CDR3 region has 14 residues. The V gene end was trimmed by 10 bases and the J gene end by 6 bases; junction bases not matched to a gene: 8. CDR3 residues: CATARQGANSPLHF. The CDR3 DNA sequence: TGTGCCACGGCCAGGCAGGGGGCTAATTCACCCCTCCACTTT. Combining the CDR3 with reference TRBV2 and TRBJ1-6 gives the whole variable domain EPEVTQTPSHQVTQMGQEVILRCVPISNHLYFYWYRQILGQKVEFLVSFYNNEISEKSEIFDDQFSVERPDGSNFTLKIRSTKLEDSAMYFCATARQGANSPLHFGNGTRLTVT.

V is TRBV9 and J is TRBJ2-7, with 9 nucleotides matching TRBD1. The CDR3 is 18 residues long. Germline values: CDR1 SGDLS, CDR2 YYNGEE. Germline trimming cut 4 bases from V and 2 bases from J; bases unmatched to any gene: 16. This CDR3 is CASSPFDRGFSLAYEQYF. Written as DNA, the CDR3 is TGTGCCAGCAGCCCCTTTGACAGGGGGTTCTCTTTAGCCTACGAGCAGTACTTC.

The chain recombines TRBV5-1 with TRBJ2-2; D may be TRBD2 (6 bases). Germline V gene lookup returns CDR1 SGHRS and CDR2 YFSETQ. Trimming pared 5 bases from V and 7 bases from J, leaving 9 bases between. The CDR3 consists of 12 residues. The CDR3 here is CASSKDYGELFF. DNA of the CDR3: TGCGCCAGCAGTAAGGACTACGGGGAGCTGTTTTTT.

The V call is TRBV9, the J call TRBJ2-7, with 12 positions matching TRBD1. Trimming removed 3 bases from V and 4 bases from J; junction bases left unmatched: 8. CDR3 length: 16 amino acids. Germline values: CDR1 SGDLS, CDR2 YYNGEE. The CDR3 reads CASSAGTGGMIYEQYF. The CDR3 DNA follows: TGTGCCAGCAGCGCTGGGACAGGGGGCATGATTTACGAGCAGTACTTC. The variable domain in full, completed from reference TRBV9 and TRBJ2-7, reads DSGVTQTPKHLITATGQRVTLRCSPRSGDLSVYWYQQSLDQGLQFLIQYYNGEERAKGNILERFSAQQFPDLHSELNLSSLELGDSALYFCASSAGTGGMIYEQYFGPGTRLTVT.

The chain carries TRBV14 and TRBJ1-4; D gene unclear. Germline CDR1 is SGHDN and CDR2 is FVKESK. Between the trimmed V and J ends, which lost 4 bases and 14 bases, there was a span of 14 bases. CDR3 length: 12 amino acids. The CDR3 is CASSRQPGQLFF. CDR3 coding DNA: TGTGCCAGCAGCCGCCAACCGGGTCAGCTGTTTTTT.

This clone was seen once. The identical CDR3 is also encoded by other nucleotide sequences in the sample. This chain joins TRBV12-5 and TRBJ2-3; 8 bases line up with TRBD2. CDR3 size: 15 residues. Looked up from germline, CDR1 is LGHNT and CDR2 is FRNRAP. J lost 5 bases, V lost 2 bases, and 6 bases had no gene match. CDR3: CASGLWRGARDTQYF. For the CDR3, the DNA is TGTGCTAGTGGTTTGTGGCGGGGGGCCAGAGATACGCAGTATTTT.

The chain's CDR3 is CASSLISGAEQYF. The CDR3 DNA is TGTGCCAGCAGCCTGATCTCAGGGGCCGAGCAGTACTTC. The V and J genes are TRBV7-9 and TRBJ2-7; D is perhaps TRBD1 (6 bases). V was pared by 5 bases and J by 6 bases, with 14 bases between. The CDR3 is 13 residues long. Germline V gene data show CDR1 as SEHNR and CDR2 as FQNEAQ (reference sequence).

The gene calls are TRBV11-2 and TRBJ2-7; a weak D match, TRBD2 (5 bases). The V and J ends lost 3 bases and 0 bases respectively, with 12 bases between them. Germline V gene sequence: CDR1 SGHAT, CDR2 FQNNGV. The CDR3 consists of 15 residues. This CDR3 reads CASSFLADFSYEQYF. The DNA of the CDR3 is TGTGCCAGCAGCTTCCTAGCCGACTTCTCCTACGAGCAGTACTTC.

V and J are TRBV9 and TRBJ2-1; 7 nucleotides agree with TRBD2. In germline, CDR1 is SGDLS, CDR2 YYNGEE. Unmatched junction bases numbered 10, after V lost 5 bases and J lost 2 bases. CDR3 length: 16 amino acids. Here the CDR3 reads CASSERAGPTYNEQFF. CDR3 nucleotide sequence: TGTGCCAGCAGTGAACGAGCGGGACCTACCTACAATGAGCAGTTCTTC.

The chain couples TRBV30 to TRBJ1-3, with D possibly being TRBD1 (5 bases). The V end was cut by 4 bases, the J end by 13 bases, with 23 bases between. Germline V lookup: CDR1 GTSNPN, CDR2 SVGIG (reference sequence). This CDR3 has 14 amino acids. Here the CDR3 reads CAWIPEGPWGDIYF. The DNA of the CDR3 is TGTGCCTGGATACCGGAAGGGCCCTGGGGGGATATATATTTT.

This clone was recorded only once. V usage is TRBV7-3 and J usage is TRBJ2-5; 10 bases map to TRBD2. The junction had 5 bases not matched to a gene; V was cut back by 4 bases and J by 3 bases. This CDR3 has 15 amino acids. Germline V gene data show CDR1 as SGHTA and CDR2 as FQGTGA. CDR3 region: CASSWIAGGEETQYF. CDR3 bases: TGTGCCAGCAGCTGGATAGCGGGGGGTGAAGAGACCCAGTACTTC.